Listed below are T cell receptor beta chains from one sample, sequenced in a study of T cell responses to AZD1222 COVID-19 vaccine. Assay: immunoSEQ multiplex PCR; the TCRdb copy retains only in-frame clones and omits some. Here the sample spans approximately 150,000 clones, roughly 92% being singletons. The sample here was peripheral blood, taken on day 0 of AZD1222 vaccination. The receptors derive from an adult in good health. Each CDR3 is given with its conserved first and last residue. Each record gives: CDR3 DNA, CDR3 protein, V gene, clone size, D gene, J gene. The D gene is left open where the match is weak. The listing skips clone size in some rows; elsewhere it reads once, few, many or a size class.

TGTGCCAGCAGTTTCGAGCGAGAGACCCAGTACTTC | CASSFERETQYF | TRBV12-3/TRBV12-4 | - | - | TRBJ2-5
TGTGCCAGCAGTGGGGGACATACCCCCTACGAGCAGTACTTC | CASSGGHTPYEQYF | TRBV27 | - | - | TRBJ2-7
TGTGCCAGCAGCGTAGTCAGGAAAGAGACCCAGTACTTC | CASSVVRKETQYF | TRBV9 | - | - | TRBJ2-5
TGTGCCAGCAGGCGGGGGAGCTTGTACAATGAGCAGTTCTTC | CASRRGSLYNEQFF | TRBV27 | once | TRBD2 | TRBJ2-1
TGTGCCTGGATGCTCGGGGGGAGCTCCTATAATTCACCCCTCCACTTT | CAWMLGGSSYNSPLHF | TRBV30 | - | - | TRBJ1-6
TGTGCCAGCAGCATGAGCTCGAATGAGCAGTTCTTC | CASSMSSNEQFF | TRBV3-1/TRBV3-2 | - | - | TRBJ2-1
TGTGCCACATCCGGGGGAGACACGGGTCTTGGTAGTACAACGTTTCAAATAGCCAAAAACATTCAGTACTTC | CATSGGDTGLGSTTFQIAKNIQYF | TRBV15 | - | - | TRBJ2-4
TGTGCCAGCAGCCAAGACCCCGGGACCTTCTATGGCTACACCTTC | CASSQDPGTFYGYTF | TRBV4-2 | few | - | TRBJ1-2
TGTGCCAGCAGTTTACTTCCTCCGGGACAGGGTTTGGATTCACCCCTCCACTTT | CASSLLPPGQGLDSPLHF | TRBV27 | - | TRBD1 | TRBJ1-6
TGTGCCAGCAGTCCATTGGGACAGAGCACCCGCTACACCTTC | CASSPLGQSTRYTF | TRBV28 | - | TRBD1 | TRBJ1-2
TGTGCCAGCAGTGACTCCGGGACAGTACATTACAATGAGCAGTTCTTC | CASSDSGTVHYNEQFF | TRBV6-4 | once | TRBD1 | TRBJ2-1
TGTGCCAGCAGTTCGACAACAGGGATGGCGCAGTACTTC | CASSSTTGMAQYF | TRBV27 | - | - | TRBJ2-7
TGTGCCAGCAGCTTACAGGATTCGAACACTGAAGCTTTCTTT | CASSLQDSNTEAFF | TRBV7-9 | - | - | TRBJ1-1
TGTGCCAGCAGCCAGTCGGGAAGGGCACGTGAGACCCAGTACTTC | CASSQSGRARETQYF | TRBV9 | - | - | TRBJ2-5
TGCGCCAGCAGCAATACAGGGAACATGAACACTGAAGCTTTCTTT | CASSNTGNMNTEAFF | TRBV5-1 | - | - | TRBJ1-1
TGTGCCAGCAGATCACGACGGTATAATTCACCCCTCCACTTT | CASRSRRYNSPLHF | TRBV6-6 | - | - | TRBJ1-6
TGCAGCGTTGCTAGCCCGTATAGCAATCAGCCCCAGCATTTT | CSVASPYSNQPQHF | TRBV29-1 | - | - | TRBJ1-5
TGTGCCAGCAGTCCCGGGGGTCTCCATGAGCAGTTCTTC | CASSPGGLHEQFF | TRBV9 | once | - | TRBJ2-1
TGTGCCAGCTCACCCCCCCATGGTGAGCAGTTCTTC | CASSPPHGEQFF | TRBV18 | - | - | TRBJ2-1
TGCGCCAGCAGCTTGGGGGGATCTACTAATGAAAAACTGTTTTTT | CASSLGGSTNEKLFF | TRBV5-1 | once | - | TRBJ1-4
TGCGCCAGCGGAAAGAAGTCAACTAATGAAAAACTGTTTTTT | CASGKKSTNEKLFF | TRBV5-1 | - | - | TRBJ1-4
TGTGCCAGCAGCTTAGAGGGGGACAGCGTACGAATTTTT | CASSLEGDSVRIF | TRBV7-9 | - | TRBD1 | TRBJ1-4
TGCGCCAGCAGCGGCGCGATTGGGGCCAACGTCCTGACTTTC | CASSGAIGANVLTF | TRBV5-1 | - | - | TRBJ2-6
TGTGCCAGCAGGGGACAGGGTGTTCATGGCTACACCTTC | CASRGQGVHGYTF | TRBV27 | - | TRBD1 | TRBJ1-2
TGTGCCAGTAGTGAAGGACCGAACACCGGGGAGCTGTTTTTT | CASSEGPNTGELFF | TRBV19 | - | - | TRBJ2-2
TGCGCCAGCAGCTTGGGTACGGAGAACACCGGGGAGCTGTTTTTT | CASSLGTENTGELFF | TRBV5-1 | - | - | TRBJ2-2
TGTGCCAGCAGTGCGCTACAGGGCCGGGATAGCAATCAGCCCCAGCATTTT | CASSALQGRDSNQPQHF | TRBV6-2/TRBV6-3 | - | - | TRBJ1-5
TGTGCCACCAGTGATGGACGGACAGGATTTAATGAAAAACTGTTTTTT | CATSDGRTGFNEKLFF | TRBV24-1 | - | TRBD1 | TRBJ1-4
TGTGCCAGCAGCCCGCGACTATACTCCACCGGGGAGCTGTTTTTT | CASSPRLYSTGELFF | TRBV6-6 | - | - | TRBJ2-2
TGCAGCGTTGAAGATCATTTAGCGGATACGCAGTATTTT | CSVEDHLADTQYF | TRBV29-1 | once | - | TRBJ2-3
TGTGCCAGCAGCTTGCGGGGACTAGGCTTCTACGAGCAGTACTTC | CASSLRGLGFYEQYF | TRBV5-6 | - | TRBD2 | TRBJ2-7
TGTGCCAGCAGCCAAGGGGGCGGAGGGGGCTACGAGCAGTACTTC | CASSQGGGGGYEQYF | TRBV3-1/TRBV3-2 | - | - | TRBJ2-7
TGCGCCAGCAGCACAGGGACCTACGAGCAGTACTTC | CASSTGTYEQYF | TRBV5-1 | - | - | TRBJ2-7
TGTGCCAGCAGTGGGAACCCTTACGAGCAGTACTTC | CASSGNPYEQYF | TRBV25-1 | - | - | TRBJ2-7
TGTGCCAGCAGCTCCCAAGACTTGACTGAAGCTTTCTTT | CASSSQDLTEAFF | TRBV7-9 | - | - | TRBJ1-1
TGTGCCAGCAGTTACTCGAGGAGCCTTGGGTCAGCTTTCTTT | CASSYSRSLGSAFF | TRBV6-5 | - | - | TRBJ1-1
TGTGCCAGCGGGGGTCAGGGCAACGATGGCTACACCTTC | CASGGQGNDGYTF | TRBV2 | few | - | TRBJ1-2
TGTGCCAGCAGTTACAAATGGACGGGAGGGTCAACCTACGAGCAGTACTTC | CASSYKWTGGSTYEQYF | TRBV27 | - | TRBD2 | TRBJ2-7
TGCGCCAGCAGCTTGGTTCCCAGGGGTGGCTACAATGAGCAGTTCTTC | CASSLVPRGGYNEQFF | TRBV5-1 | - | - | TRBJ2-1
TGCGCCAGCAGCTTGTTTGCGGGTGAAACAGATACGCAGTATTTT | CASSLFAGETDTQYF | TRBV5-1 | - | - | TRBJ2-3
TGTGCCAGCAGCCCGAGTAATCCAGATACGCAGTATTTT | CASSPSNPDTQYF | TRBV9 | - | - | TRBJ2-3
TGTGCCAGCACTAATGGAGGGAGCCAGCCCCAGCATTTT | CASTNGGSQPQHF | TRBV2 | - | - | TRBJ1-5
TGTGCCAGCAGTGTCCTCAGGGGGGATCAGCCCCAGCATTTT | CASSVLRGDQPQHF | TRBV6-4 | few | TRBD1 | TRBJ1-5